The 13 T cell receptor beta chains listed next were all sequenced from one sample in a study of response to subunit inactivated influenza vaccine. TCRdb ran MiXCR on the RT-PCR reads and lists one entry per CDR3 protein. The sample consists of fewer than 700,000 distinct CDR3 sequences, 13% of them appearing once. This material consisted of PBMCs from blood, taken 40 to 50 days after vaccination. All receptors derive from a man aged 50-59 years who received an inactivated influenza vaccine.

This clonotype was seen at least ten times. Here the CDR3 DNA reads TGTGCCAGCAGGCCTCATCCTAGCGGGTTCTTTTACAATGAGCAGTTCTTC. This codes for CASRPHPSGFFYNEQFF. This chain links TRBV6-2 or TRBV6-3 with TRBJ2-1, with TRBD2 matching 8 bases. With V trimmed by 6 bases and J by 4 bases, 14 bases remained unmatched. Germline CDR1 and CDR2: MNHEY and SVGEGT. The CDR3 runs to 17 residues.

A note on this clonotype: A single base separates this from a much larger clone, so it may be a read error. The V gene is TRBV6-2 or TRBV6-3, the J gene TRBJ2-5; D ambiguous. Trimming cost V 5 bases and J 2 bases, with 15 bases left between them. Germline V lookup: CDR1 MNHEY, CDR2 SVGEGT. The CDR3 is made up of 15 amino acids. The CDR3 sequence is CASSAPWPAQETQYF. In nucleotides, the CDR3 is TGTGCCAGCAGTGCTCCGTGGCCTGCACAAGAGACCCAGTACTTC.

The chain employs TRBV2 and TRBJ2-3, with 10 bases lining up with TRBD2. This CDR3 has 17 amino acids. The ends lost 10 bases at V and 3 bases at J; junction bases unmatched: 16. Germline-derived CDR1 and CDR2 are SNHLY and FYNNEI. CDR3 region: CAICFGRASGRTDTQYF. The CDR3 DNA sequence: TGTGCCATCTGTTTCGGTAGGGCTAGCGGGAGAACAGATACGCAGTATTTT.

This clonotype was counted many times. The rearrangement joins TRBV12-3 or TRBV12-4 to TRBJ2-7, with 7 positions matching TRBD1. V lost 3 bases and J lost 3; bases outside the gene matches: 2. This CDR3 region has 13 residues. The CDR3 is CASSLGQYYEQYF. In nucleotides, the CDR3 is TGTGCCAGCAGTTTGGGACAGTACTACGAGCAGTACTTC.

The chain's CDR3 is CAVTGVMGEGRTDTQYF. CDR3 nucleotide sequence: TGTGCCGTCACAGGAGTAATGGGGGAGGGCAGGACAGATACGCAGTATTTT. This sequence joins TRBV10-3 and TRBJ2-3; 7 positions agree with TRBD2. Trimming at V came to 11 bases and at J to 3 bases, leaving 20 bases not matched to a gene. CDR3 length equals 17 residues. Per the germline V gene, CDR1 is ENHRY and CDR2 is SYGVKD.

This clonotype has more than one count but fewer than ten. V and J are TRBV28 and TRBJ1-1; D may be TRBD1 (6 bases). Trimming cost V 9 bases and J 4 bases, with 9 bases left between them. The CDR3 is 11 amino acids. CDR1 MDHEN and CDR2 SYDVKM come from the germline V gene. The CDR3 DNA is TGTGCCAGTCAACAGGGCACTGAAGCTTTCTTT. It yields the protein CASQQGTEAFF.

This clonotype was seen at least ten times. This CDR3 is CSVQTSGRVNEQYF. The CDR3 nucleotides are TGCAGCGTTCAGACTAGCGGGAGGGTTAACGAGCAGTACTTC. V usage is TRBV29-1 and J usage is TRBJ2-7; 14 bases match TRBD2. The CDR3 totals 14 residues. Germline V gives CDR1 SQVTM, CDR2 ANQGSEA. Trimming removed 5 bases from V and 5 bases from J; junction bases left unmatched: 5.

This clonotype was seen a handful of times. The chain carries TRBV30 and TRBJ1-2; TRBD1 matches at 7 bases. After removal of 3 bases from V and 7 bases from J, the junction contained 17 bases not matched to a gene. CDR1 is GTSNPN, CDR2 SVGIG, per germline (reference sequence). The CDR3 covers 16 residues. CDR3 nucleotides: TGTGCCTGGAGCGACCAGACAGGGCCGTATAGTCTTGGCTACACCTTC. This encodes CAWSDQTGPYSLGYTF.

V is TRBV2 and J is TRBJ2-7; no definite D call. Trimming removed 3 bases from V and 7 bases from J, with 10 bases in between. Germline assignment: CDR1 SNHLY and CDR2 FYNNEI. CDR3 length equals 12 residues. CDR3 nucleotides: TGTGCCAGCAGTGAGAAAGGGTTTGAGCAGTACTTC. It encodes CASSEKGFEQYF.

This clonotype was detected ten times or more. The chain couples TRBV20-1 to TRBJ2-3; D is uncertain. The V gene lost 0 bases and the J gene lost 2 bases, with 12 bases spanning the gap. Germline loops: CDR1 DFQATT, CDR2 SNEGSKA (reference sequence). This CDR3 contains 15 residues. As DNA, the CDR3 is TGCAGTGCTAGAGATATCAGGCGCCTCACAGATACGCAGTATTTT. The encoded protein is CSARDIRRLTDTQYF.

The chain is built from TRBV14 and TRBJ2-2; D perhaps matches TRBD1 (5 bases). The CDR3 length is 13 residues. Germline loops: CDR1 SGHDN, CDR2 FVKESK. Trimming stripped 3 bases from V and 4 bases from J, with 6 bases between. CDR3: CASSHDSTGELFF. The CDR3 bases are TGTGCCAGCAGCCACGACAGCACCGGGGAGCTGTTTTTT.

The chain carries TRBV28 and TRBJ2-7; 8 bases are a match to TRBD1. The germline CDR1 and CDR2 sequences are MDHEN and SYDVKM. V lost 5 bases to trimming and J lost 1 base; unmatched junction nucleotides: 4. The CDR3 is 14 residues long. The CDR3 nucleotides are TGTGCCAGCAGTCGACAGGGGATTTCCTACGAGCAGTACTTC. This sequence encodes CASSRQGISYEQYF.

The table lists this clonotype with a few counts. The chain combines TRBV10-3 with TRBJ2-6, with 7 bases aligning to TRBD1. Trimming at V came to 5 bases and at J to 0 bases, leaving 13 bases not matched to a gene. Germline V lookup: CDR1 ENHRY, CDR2 SYGVKD. This CDR3 region has 19 residues. CDR3 sequence (DNA): TGTGCCATCAGTACTCATGTGTGGGACAGTAGCTCTGGGGCCAACGTCCTGACTTTC. This gives the protein CAISTHVWDSSSGANVLTF.